The next 29 T cell receptor beta chains were all read from a single sample in a study of blood T cell repertoires in COVID-19. TCRdb's copy holds only in-frame clones and misses some; the assay was immunoSEQ multiplex PCR. Of roughly 13,000 clones listed, less than 95% were seen once; the top ten hold over 7.5%. Sequencing was done on a sample of peripheral blood. Receptors were obtained from a human donor in a cohort sampled during active COVID-19.

This chain links TRBV27 with TRBJ2-2; possible D gene TRBD1, 7 bases. CDR1 is MNHEY, CDR2 SMNVEV, per germline (reference sequence). Trimming left V 4 bases short and J 5 bases short, with 11 bases between. This CDR3 region has 14 residues. The CDR3 DNA sequence: TGTGCCAGCAGTTCTCAGGGGGGAACCGGGGAGCTGTTTTTT. Its translation is CASSSQGGTGELFF.

This clone was seen a single time. The DNA for the CDR3 is TGTGCCAGCAGTTACCTTGGACAGGCGGACGAGCAGTACTTC. This encodes CASSYLGQADEQYF. The chain employs TRBV6-2 or TRBV6-3 and TRBJ2-7; 7 positions agree with TRBD1. CDR1 MNHEY and CDR2 SVGEGT come from the germline V gene. The CDR3 is 14 residues long. The V segment lost 2 bases and the J segment 5 bases; nucleotides outside the gene matches: 6.

The rearrangement links TRBV6-1 to TRBJ2-1; 10 bases agree with TRBD2. V lost 1 base to trimming and J lost 9 bases; unmatched junction nucleotides: 9. Germline V gives CDR1 MNHNS, CDR2 SASEGT. The CDR3 extends over 16 amino acids. DNA for the CDR3: TGTGCCAGCAGTGAAGTCAAGGGACTAGCGTCCGGTGAGCAGTTCTTC. Protein: CASSEVKGLASGEQFF.

V usage is TRBV11-2 and J usage is TRBJ2-7; D might be TRBD2 (5 bases). Looked up from germline, CDR1 is SGHAT and CDR2 is FQNNGV. The V end was cut by 0 bases, the J end by 0 bases, with 18 bases between. The CDR3 sequence is 18 residues long. CDR3 DNA: TGTGCCAGCAGCTTAGACGGTTTGGGAGTACCGAGCTCCTACGAGCAGTACTTC. This encodes CASSLDGLGVPSSYEQYF. Filled out from reference TRBV11-2 and TRBJ2-7, the complete variable domain reads EAGVAQSPRYKIIEKRQSVAFWCNPISGHATLYWYQQILGQGPKLLIQFQNNGVVDDSQLPKDRFSAERLKGVDSTLKIQPAKLEDSAVYLCASSLDGLGVPSSYEQYFGPGTRLTVT.

The chain is built from TRBV4-3 and TRBJ1-2; no clear D gene. CDR1 LGHNA and CDR2 YSLEER come from the germline V gene. V was clipped by 0 bases and J by 2 bases, with 10 bases between them. This CDR3 contains 15 residues. CDR3 sequence (DNA): TGCGCCAGCAGCCAAGAATCAGGCACAAACTATGGCTACACCTTC. This gives the protein CASSQESGTNYGYTF.

This chain uses TRBV5-1 with TRBJ2-1; 7 bases align to TRBD1. Per the germline V gene, CDR1 is SGHRS and CDR2 is YFSETQ. The CDR3 is made up of 16 amino acids. V gave up 4 bases and J gave up 4 bases; unmatched junction bases: 11. The CDR3 coding sequence is TGCGCCAGCAGCGCCGACCCGGGACAGAAGTACAATGAGCAGTTCTTC. The encoded protein is CASSADPGQKYNEQFF. The full variable domain, its missing parts supplied by reference TRBV5-1 and TRBJ2-1, is KAGVTQTPRYLIKTRGQQVTLSCSPISGHRSVSWYQQTPGQGLQFLFEYFSETQRNKGNFPGRFSGRQFSNSRSEMNVSTLELGDSALYLCASSADPGQKYNEQFFGPGTRLTVL.

This chain uses TRBV3-1 (or the pseudogene TRBV3-2) with TRBJ2-7, with TRBD2 identical over 10 bases. Losses at the gene ends were 5 bases for V and 3 bases for J; bases not matched to a gene: 19. Per the germline V gene, CDR1 is LGHDT and CDR2 is YNNKEL (reference sequence). CDR3 length equals 19 residues. The CDR3 DNA reads as TGTGCCAGCAGCATCCGCCGGAGCGCTAGCGGGAGTTTTGTCTACGAGCAGTACTTC. This encodes CASSIRRSASGSFVYEQYF.

V usage is TRBV5-6 and J usage is TRBJ2-2, with TRBD1 matching 8 bases. This CDR3 has 14 residues. V was pared by 1 base and J by 7 bases, with 3 bases of the junction left unmatched. In germline, CDR1 is SGHDT, CDR2 YYEEEE. The CDR3 DNA sequence: TGTGCCAGCAGCTTGCAGGGGGCTGGCGGGGAGCTGTTTTTT. Translating it yields CASSLQGAGGELFF. The full variable domain, its missing parts supplied by reference TRBV5-6 and TRBJ2-2, is DAGVTQSPTHLIKTRGQQVTLRCSPKSGHDTVSWYQQALGQGPQFIFQYYEEEERQRGNFPDRFSGHQFPNYSSELNVNALLLGDSALYLCASSLQGAGGELFFGEGSRLTVL.

The chain carries TRBV7-2 and TRBJ2-3, with D perhaps matching TRBD2 (6 bases). V lost 4 bases, J lost 2 bases, and 10 bases lay in between. The CDR3 loop spans 14 amino acids. Germline V gene lookup returns CDR1 SGHTA and CDR2 FQGNSA. The CDR3 nucleotides are TGTGCCAGCAGCTCGAGGACTAACACAGATACGCAGTATTTT. Translating it yields CASSSRTNTDTQYF.

This chain joins TRBV7-9 and TRBJ2-7, with a possible D match to TRBD2 (5 bases). The germline V gene has CDR1 SEHNR and CDR2 FQNEAQ (reference sequence). This CDR3 region has 15 residues. With 0 bases removed from V and 6 bases from J, the gap between germline ends came to 15 bases. CDR3: CASSLAGVGRTEQYF. The CDR3 DNA sequence: TGTGCCAGCAGCTTAGCGGGAGTAGGACGTACCGAGCAGTACTTC.

The genes are TRBV4-1 and TRBJ1-4, with TRBD1 identical over 9 bases. CDR1 is MGHRA and CDR2 is YSYEKL in the germline V gene. The CDR3 is made up of 16 amino acids. V gave up 1 base and J gave up 4 bases; unmatched junction bases: 4. The CDR3 DNA follows: TGCGCCAGCAGCCAAGGACCGGGACAGGGTAATGAAAAACTGTTTTTT. This codes for CASSQGPGQGNEKLFF.

The chain combines TRBV24-1 with TRBJ2-1, with TRBD1 identical over 10 bases. The CDR3 loop spans 17 amino acids. V shed 1 base and J 6 bases; nucleotides not matched to a gene: 8. Germline V CDR1 and CDR2: KGHDR, SFDVKD. CDR3 coding DNA: TGTGCCACCAGTGATTTTACGGACAGGGGGTCGGGCAATGAGCAGTTCTTC. Amino acids: CATSDFTDRGSGNEQFF.

This chain connects TRBV7-2 to TRBJ2-3; D is ambiguous. Germline loops: CDR1 SGHTA, CDR2 FQGNSA. Trimming took 4 bases from V and 1 from J, leaving 15 bases between them. The CDR3 is 16 amino acids. The CDR3 spells CASSSTPPRRTDTQYF. The CDR3 nucleotides read TGTGCCAGCAGCTCCACGCCGCCGAGGCGCACAGATACGCAGTATTTT.

The chain is built from TRBV30 and TRBJ2-3; no definite D call. Germline CDR1 is GTSNPN and CDR2 is SVGIG (reference sequence). CDR3 length equals 11 residues. V was pared by 0 bases and J by 5 bases, with 3 bases between. In DNA, the CDR3 is TGTGCCTGGAGTGTCGGAGATACGCAGTATTTT. This codes for CAWSVGDTQYF.

V is TRBV5-1 and J is TRBJ2-1; 15 nucleotides align to TRBD2. The germline V gene encodes CDR1 SGHRS and CDR2 YFSETQ. V lost 3 bases to trimming and J lost 5 bases; unmatched junction nucleotides: 0. CDR3 size: 15 residues. CDR3 sequence: CASSWTSGRDNEQFF. The CDR3, as DNA: TGCGCCAGCAGCTGGACTAGCGGGAGGGACAATGAGCAGTTCTTC.

The gene calls are TRBV11-1 and TRBJ2-1; tentatively, D is TRBD2 (6 bases). The V gene's germline CDR1 is SGHAT and CDR2 FQDESV (reference sequence). V shed 7 bases and J shed 4 bases, with 20 bases lying between them. The CDR3 length is 16 residues. The CDR3 sequence: CASTELGGAYYNEQFF. The CDR3 DNA follows: TGTGCCAGCACCGAGCTCGGAGGGGCGTATTACAATGAGCAGTTCTTC.

This rearrangement joins TRBV6-5 to TRBJ2-5; maybe TRBD1 (6 bases). V was trimmed by 4 bases and J by 2 bases, leaving 14 bases between them. The germline CDR1 and CDR2 sequences are MNHEY and SVGAGI. The CDR3 is 15 amino acids. The CDR3 is CASSSLWGQQETQYF. The CDR3 coding sequence is TGTGCCAGCAGTTCGTTGTGGGGGCAACAAGAGACCCAGTACTTC.

The V call is TRBV6-2 or TRBV6-3, the J call TRBJ1-5, with D possibly matching TRBD1 (5 bases). This CDR3 is built from 17 residues. Trimming took off 0 bases at V and 1 base at J, with 13 bases between the two ends. Germline CDR1 is MNHEY and CDR2 is SVGEGT. The CDR3 DNA sequence: TGTGCCAGCAGTTACTCCTTGGGGCTTGGAAGCAATCAGCCCCAGCATTTT. Amino acid sequence: CASSYSLGLGSNQPQHF.

In the case of this clone: Other nucleotide sequences from this sample produce the same CDR3. The rearrangement links TRBV6-6 to TRBJ1-6; unclear D gene. The CDR3 is 14 amino acids. Trimming removed 0 bases at V and 5 bases at J, with 5 bases between. From germline, CDR1 is MNHNY and CDR2 SVGAGI (reference sequence). CDR3 residues: CASSYSEDNSPLHF. Here the CDR3 DNA reads TGTGCCAGCAGTTACTCGGAGGATAATTCACCCCTCCACTTT.

CDR3 amino acids: CASSQDRGIGQPQHF. For the CDR3, the DNA is TGCGCCAGCAGCCAAGATAGGGGGATTGGGCAGCCCCAGCATTTT. V usage is TRBV4-3 and J usage is TRBJ1-5, with D possibly TRBD1 on 6 matching bases. V dropped 0 bases and J dropped 7 bases, with 13 bases sitting between them. The germline V gene has CDR1 LGHNA and CDR2 YSLEER. CDR3 length: 15 residues.

The gene calls are TRBV28 and TRBJ1-6; D not certain. Germline CDR1 MDHEN, CDR2 SYDVKM. Trimming stripped 5 bases from V and 16 bases from J, with 12 bases between. This CDR3 is 11 amino acids long. As DNA, the CDR3 is TGTGCCAGCAGTACGGTCCTCCGACTCCACTTT. It yields the protein CASSTVLRLHF. The full variable domain, in which reference TRBV28 and TRBJ1-6 provide the parts outside the CDR3, is DVKVTQSSRYLVKRTGEKVFLECVQDMDHENMFWYRQDPGLGLRLIYFSYDVKMKEKGDIPEGYSVSREKKERFSLILESASTNQTSMYLCASSTVLRLHFGNGTRLTVT.

This rearrangement joins TRBV5-1 to TRBJ2-1, with 8 bases fitting TRBD2. J was trimmed by 3 bases and V by 4 bases; bases with no gene match: 6. The CDR3 extends over 15 amino acids. The germline gives CDR1 SGHRS, CDR2 YFSETQ. The CDR3 region has the DNA TGCGCCAGCAGCCAAACGGGAGGGCTCTACAATGAGCAGTTCTTC. Translated, it gives CASSQTGGLYNEQFF.

V is TRBV19 and J is TRBJ2-5, with D perhaps TRBD2 (6 bases). Trimming cost V 3 bases and J 4 bases, with 9 bases left between them. Germline V CDR1 and CDR2: LNHDA, SQIVND (reference sequence). This CDR3 region has 13 residues. CDR3 DNA sequence: TGTGCCAGTAGTATCGGGAGTCGAGAGACCCAGTACTTC. Amino acid sequence: CASSIGSRETQYF. The full variable domain, in which reference TRBV19 and TRBJ2-5 provide the parts outside the CDR3, is DGGITQSPKYLFRKEGQNVTLSCEQNLNHDAMYWYRQDPGQGLRLIYYSQIVNDFQKGDIAEGYSVSREKKESFPLTVTSAQKNPTAFYLCASSIGSRETQYFGPGTRLLVL.

The V and J genes are TRBV7-3 and TRBJ2-2; D unresolved. V gave up 1 base and J gave up 5 bases, with 11 bases separating them. CDR1 and CDR2 (germline): SGHTA, FQGTGA. This CDR3 spans 15 amino acids. CDR3 in DNA: TGTGCCAGCAGCTTAAATTACCTCGGTACCGGGGAGCTGTTTTTT. Its translation: CASSLNYLGTGELFF.

The chain joins TRBV11-2 to TRBJ2-3; tentative D call: TRBD1 (6 bases). V was cut by 4 bases and J by 3 bases, with 17 bases left in between. The CDR3 covers 16 residues. Germline CDR1 is SGHAT and CDR2 is FQNNGV. The CDR3 nucleotides are TGTGCCAGCAGCTGGTATCAGGGGTCCCGAACAGATACGCAGTATTTT. Its protein product is CASSWYQGSRTDTQYF.

This clone is a singleton in its sample. CDR3: CASSPSDSAYGYTF. The CDR3 DNA follows: TGCGCCAGCAGCCCTTCGGACAGTGCCTATGGCTACACCTTC. This chain uses TRBV5-1 with TRBJ1-2, with D perhaps matching TRBD1 (6 bases). The CDR3 is 14 amino acids. The ends were cut back, 4 bases at V and 4 bases at J, with 14 bases in the middle. From germline, CDR1 is SGHRS and CDR2 YFSETQ.

The chain joins TRBV24-1 to TRBJ2-1; 8 bases line up with TRBD2. The CDR3 consists of 16 residues. Trimming took 3 bases from V and 11 from J; bases not matched to a gene: 14. The germline V gene encodes CDR1 KGHDR and CDR2 SFDVKD. The CDR3 DNA is TGTGCCACCAGTGATGGTTTCCGGACTAGCCCCAACAAGCAGTTCTTC. This sequence encodes CATSDGFRTSPNKQFF.

The chain carries TRBV6-2 or TRBV6-3 and TRBJ2-5; D not resolved. Looked up from germline, CDR1 is MNHEY and CDR2 is SVGEGT. The CDR3 has 13 residues. The V end was cut by 5 bases, the J end by 2 bases, with 9 bases between. In nucleotides, the CDR3 is TGTGCCAGCAGTCGTCTAAAGCAAGAGACCCAGTACTTC. It specifies CASSRLKQETQYF.

Only one count was recorded for this clone. The chain joins TRBV18 to TRBJ2-3; 11 positions match TRBD1. CDR1 is KGHSH, CDR2 LQKENI, per germline. V trimming: 5 bases; J trimming: 4 bases; junction bases outside the gene matches: 14. This CDR3 has 18 amino acids. CDR3 nucleotides: TGTGCCAGCTCATCAACCGCGACGGGGACAGGGGGAGCAGATACGCAGTATTTT. Translation gives CASSSTATGTGGADTQYF.